This T cell receptor beta chain came from a study of cytomegalovirus exposure and HLA in healthy donors. On the study more broadly: Samples from HLA-typed donors yielded approximately 80 million unique TCRs in an early data release. General observations from the study: Rarity marked most TCR sequences, yet some public TCRs occurred in many donors. By a later analysis, the bulk of CMV-associated TCR beta chains appeared HLA-restricted.

PCR used 60 Vbeta primers and 13 Jbeta primers. The protocol was immunoSEQ multiplex PCR, while the TCRdb copy is restricted to in-frame clones and leaves out a portion. The data show fewer than 200,000 clones, with approximately 81% seen just once and approximately 0.78% held by the top ten. This CDR3 has 17 residues. Germline-derived CDR1 and CDR2 are SGHTA and FQGNSA. V lost 1 base and J lost 0, with 12 bases in between. A word on this clone: Its matching antigen is unknown.

The clonotype originates from a woman younger than 30 in good health and CMV-seronegative. The chain is built from TRBV7-2 and TRBJ2-2; no clear D. The sample consisted of PBMCs. In DNA, the CDR3 is TGTGCCAGCAGCTTAGAATTGGCAGCGCCGAACACCGGGGAGCTGTTTTTT. It specifies CASSLELAAPNTGELFF.